The entry that follows covers one T cell receptor beta chain sequence. The sample is drawn from a study of T cell responses to AZD1222 COVID-19 vaccine. Whole-study context: Pooling covered second doses at about 4 or about 12 weeks.

Here immunoSEQ multiplex PCR was the method, and the copy in TCRdb shows in-frame clones only, minus some. The sample yields 100,000 or so clones, around 90% seen once. The J segment lost 0 bases and the V segment lost 3 bases, leaving 7 bases of the junction unmatched. Germline assignment: CDR1 SGHRS and CDR2 YFSETQ. The CDR3 has 16 amino acids. The chain has TRBV5-1 and TRBJ1-1; 8 nucleotides match TRBD1. This sequence was found in an adult in good health. The material was peripheral blood, obtained on day 0 of AZD1222 vaccination. Here the CDR3 DNA reads TGCGCCAGCAGCTCGCCAGGGGGCGGCATGAACACTGAAGCTTTCTTT. Amino acid sequence: CASSSPGGGMNTEAFF.